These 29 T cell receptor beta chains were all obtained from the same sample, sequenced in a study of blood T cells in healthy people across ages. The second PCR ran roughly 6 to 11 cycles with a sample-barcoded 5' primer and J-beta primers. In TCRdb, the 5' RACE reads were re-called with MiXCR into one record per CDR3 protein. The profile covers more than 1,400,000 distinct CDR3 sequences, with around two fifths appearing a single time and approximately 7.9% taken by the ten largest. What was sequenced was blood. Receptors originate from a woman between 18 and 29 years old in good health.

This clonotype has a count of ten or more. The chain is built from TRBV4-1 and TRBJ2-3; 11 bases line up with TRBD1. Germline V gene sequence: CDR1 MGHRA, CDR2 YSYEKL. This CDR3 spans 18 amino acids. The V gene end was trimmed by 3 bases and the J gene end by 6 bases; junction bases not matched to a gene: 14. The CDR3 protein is CASSHTQAIRDRGDTQYF. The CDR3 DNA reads TGCGCCAGCAGCCACACGCAAGCGATCCGGGACAGGGGGGATACGCAGTATTTT.

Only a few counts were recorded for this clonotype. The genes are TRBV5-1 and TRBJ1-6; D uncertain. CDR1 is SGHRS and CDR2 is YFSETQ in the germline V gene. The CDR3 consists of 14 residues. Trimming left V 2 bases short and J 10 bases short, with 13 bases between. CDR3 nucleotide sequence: TGCGCCAGCAGCTTTTCCCATGAGGGATCACCCCTCCACTTT. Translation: CASSFSHEGSPLHF. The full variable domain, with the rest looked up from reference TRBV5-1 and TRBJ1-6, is KAGVTQTPRYLIKTRGQQVTLSCSPISGHRSVSWYQQTPGQGLQFLFEYFSETQRNKGNFPGRFSGRQFSNSRSEMNVSTLELGDSALYLCASSFSHEGSPLHFGNGTRLTVT.

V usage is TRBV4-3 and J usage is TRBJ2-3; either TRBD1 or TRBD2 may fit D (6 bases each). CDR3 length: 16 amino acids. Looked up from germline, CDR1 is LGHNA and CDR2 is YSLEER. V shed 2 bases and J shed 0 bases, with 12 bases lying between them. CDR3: CASSQFGGSSTDTQYF. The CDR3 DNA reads TGCGCCAGCAGCCAATTCGGGGGCTCAAGCACAGATACGCAGTATTTT.

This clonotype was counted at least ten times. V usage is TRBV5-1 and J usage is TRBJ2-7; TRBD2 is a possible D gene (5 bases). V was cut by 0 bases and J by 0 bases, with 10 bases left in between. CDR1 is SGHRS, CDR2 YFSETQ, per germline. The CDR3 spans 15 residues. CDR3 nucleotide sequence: TGCGCCAGCAGCTTGGTTACCGCGGGCTCCTACGAGCAGTACTTC. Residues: CASSLVTAGSYEQYF. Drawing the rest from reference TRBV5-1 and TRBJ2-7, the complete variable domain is KAGVTQTPRYLIKTRGQQVTLSCSPISGHRSVSWYQQTPGQGLQFLFEYFSETQRNKGNFPGRFSGRQFSNSRSEMNVSTLELGDSALYLCASSLVTAGSYEQYFGPGTRLTVT.

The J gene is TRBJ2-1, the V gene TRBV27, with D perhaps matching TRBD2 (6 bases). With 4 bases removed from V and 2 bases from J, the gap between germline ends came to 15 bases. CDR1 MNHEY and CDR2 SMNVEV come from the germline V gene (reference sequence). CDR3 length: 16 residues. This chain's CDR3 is CASSSPAAGTYNEQFF. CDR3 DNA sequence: TGTGCCAGCAGTTCCCCGGCGGCGGGAACCTACAATGAGCAGTTCTTC.

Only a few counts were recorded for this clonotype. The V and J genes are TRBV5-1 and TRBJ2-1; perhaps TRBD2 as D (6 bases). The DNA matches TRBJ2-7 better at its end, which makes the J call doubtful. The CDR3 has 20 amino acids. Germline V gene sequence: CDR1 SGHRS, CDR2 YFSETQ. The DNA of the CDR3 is TGCGCCAGCAGCTTGAGGGACCCGTCGGGACTTTTTAGCTCCTACAATGAGCAGTACTTC. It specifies CASSLRDPSGLFSSYNEQYF.

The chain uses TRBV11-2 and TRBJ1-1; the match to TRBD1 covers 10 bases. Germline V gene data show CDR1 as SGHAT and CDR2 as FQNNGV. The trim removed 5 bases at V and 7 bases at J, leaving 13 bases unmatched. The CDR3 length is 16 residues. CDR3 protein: CASSMDGQGGFGEAFF. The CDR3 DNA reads TGTGCCAGCAGCATGGACGGACAGGGGGGATTCGGTGAAGCTTTCTTT.

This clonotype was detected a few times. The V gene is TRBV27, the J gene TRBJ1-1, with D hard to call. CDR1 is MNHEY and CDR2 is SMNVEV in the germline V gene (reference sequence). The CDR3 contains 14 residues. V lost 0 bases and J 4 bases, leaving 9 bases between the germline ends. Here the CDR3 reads CASSLSGFFTEAFF. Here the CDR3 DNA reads TGTGCCAGCAGTTTATCCGGTTTCTTCACTGAAGCTTTCTTT.

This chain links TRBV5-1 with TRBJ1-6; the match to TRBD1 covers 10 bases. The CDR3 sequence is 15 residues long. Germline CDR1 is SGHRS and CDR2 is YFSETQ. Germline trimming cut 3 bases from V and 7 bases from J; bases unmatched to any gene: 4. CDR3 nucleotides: TGCGCCAGCAGCTCAATGGACAGGGGGAATTCACCCCTCCACTTT. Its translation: CASSSMDRGNSPLHF.

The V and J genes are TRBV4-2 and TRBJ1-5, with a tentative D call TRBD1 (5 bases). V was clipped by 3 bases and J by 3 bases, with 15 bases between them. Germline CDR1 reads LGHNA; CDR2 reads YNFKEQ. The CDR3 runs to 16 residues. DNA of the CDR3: TGTGCCAGCAGCCAGCTCTGGGGGGGAAACAATCAGCCCCAGCATTTT. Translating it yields CASSQLWGGNNQPQHF.

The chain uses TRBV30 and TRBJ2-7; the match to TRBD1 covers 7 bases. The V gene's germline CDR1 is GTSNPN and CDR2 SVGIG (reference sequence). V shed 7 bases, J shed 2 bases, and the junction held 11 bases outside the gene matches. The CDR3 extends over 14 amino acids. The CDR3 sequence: CAFNPTGTAYEQYF. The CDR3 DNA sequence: TGTGCCTTTAACCCGACAGGGACCGCCTACGAGCAGTACTTC.

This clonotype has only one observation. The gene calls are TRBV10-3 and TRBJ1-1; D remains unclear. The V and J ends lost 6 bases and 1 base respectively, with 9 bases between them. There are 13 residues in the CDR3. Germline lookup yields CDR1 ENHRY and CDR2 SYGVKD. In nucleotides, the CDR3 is TGTGCCATCAGGATGACTCAGAACACTGAAGCTTTCTTT. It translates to CAIRMTQNTEAFF.

The CDR3 here is CASSWTLGSQETQYF. The CDR3 DNA is TGCGCCAGCAGCTGGACCCTGGGAAGCCAAGAGACCCAGTACTTC. The chain joins TRBV5-1 to TRBJ2-5; D ambiguous. From germline, CDR1 is SGHRS and CDR2 YFSETQ. V gave up 3 bases and J gave up 1 base, with 13 bases separating them. The CDR3 consists of 15 residues.

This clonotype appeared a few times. CDR3 bases: TGTGCCAGCAGCTTAGGGGGATGGGTCGAGCAGTACTTC. Amino acids: CASSLGGWVEQYF. The rearrangement uses TRBV7-9 and TRBJ2-7; D call uncertain. This CDR3 region has 13 residues. Looked up from germline, CDR1 is SEHNR and CDR2 is FQNEAQ (reference sequence). V gave up 1 base and J gave up 6 bases, with 10 bases separating them. Together with reference TRBV7-9 and TRBJ2-7, the CDR3 gives the full variable domain: DTGVSQNPRHKITKRGQNVTFRCDPISEHNRLYWYRQTLGQGPEFLTYFQNEAQLEKSRLLSDRFSAERPKGSFSTLEIQRTEQGDSAMYLCASSLGGWVEQYFGPGTRLTVT.

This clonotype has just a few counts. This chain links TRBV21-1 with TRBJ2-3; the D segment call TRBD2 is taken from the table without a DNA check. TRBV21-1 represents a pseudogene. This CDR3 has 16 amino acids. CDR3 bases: TGTGCCAGCAGCATTGGAGGGACAAGCTTCACAGATACGCAGTATTTT. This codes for CASSIGGTSFTDTQYF.

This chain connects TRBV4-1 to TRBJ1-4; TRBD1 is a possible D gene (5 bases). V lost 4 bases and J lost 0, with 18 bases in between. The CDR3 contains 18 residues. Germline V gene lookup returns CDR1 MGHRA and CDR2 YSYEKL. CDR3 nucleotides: TGCGCCAGCAGCCTTTCGGCAGGCCTGGGGGCAACTAATGAAAAACTGTTTTTT. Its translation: CASSLSAGLGATNEKLFF.

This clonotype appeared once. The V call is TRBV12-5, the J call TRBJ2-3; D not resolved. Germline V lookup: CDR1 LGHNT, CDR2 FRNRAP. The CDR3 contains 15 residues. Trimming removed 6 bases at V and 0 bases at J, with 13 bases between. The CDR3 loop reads CASGPDLGSTDTQYF. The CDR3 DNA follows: TGTGCTAGTGGCCCCGACCTGGGAAGCACAGATACGCAGTATTTT.

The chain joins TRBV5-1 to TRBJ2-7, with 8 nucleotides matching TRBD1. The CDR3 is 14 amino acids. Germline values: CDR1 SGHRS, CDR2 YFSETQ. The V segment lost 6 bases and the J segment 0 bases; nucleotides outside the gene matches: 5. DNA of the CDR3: TGCGCCAGCAAGGGACAGGTGGACTCCTACGAGCAGTACTTC. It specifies CASKGQVDSYEQYF.

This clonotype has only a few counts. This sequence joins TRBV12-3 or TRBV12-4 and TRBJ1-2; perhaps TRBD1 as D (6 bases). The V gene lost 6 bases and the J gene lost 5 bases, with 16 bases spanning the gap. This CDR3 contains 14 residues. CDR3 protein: CASSWGAQGYGYTF. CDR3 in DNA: TGTGCCAGCAGCTGGGGGGCACAGGGTTATGGCTACACCTTC.

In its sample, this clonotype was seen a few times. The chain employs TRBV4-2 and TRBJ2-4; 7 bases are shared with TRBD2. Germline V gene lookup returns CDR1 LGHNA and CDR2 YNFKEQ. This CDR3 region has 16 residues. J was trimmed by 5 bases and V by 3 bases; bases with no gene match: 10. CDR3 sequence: CASSQNSGLVENIQYF. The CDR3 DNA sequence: TGTGCCAGCAGCCAGAACTCCGGACTAGTAGAAAACATTCAGTACTTC.

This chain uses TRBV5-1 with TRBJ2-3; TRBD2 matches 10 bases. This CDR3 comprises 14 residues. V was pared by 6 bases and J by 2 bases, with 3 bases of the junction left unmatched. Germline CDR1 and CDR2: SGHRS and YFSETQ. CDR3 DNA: TGCGCCAGCACCGGGACTAGCGTCACAGATACGCAGTATTTT. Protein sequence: CASTGTSVTDTQYF.

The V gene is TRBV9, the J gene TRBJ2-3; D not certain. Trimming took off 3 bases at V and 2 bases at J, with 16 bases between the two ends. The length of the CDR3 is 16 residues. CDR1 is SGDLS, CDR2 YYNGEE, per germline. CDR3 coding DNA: TGTGCCAGCAGCGCCTCGGGTGGGGTGGTCACAGATACGCAGTATTTT. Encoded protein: CASSASGGVVTDTQYF.

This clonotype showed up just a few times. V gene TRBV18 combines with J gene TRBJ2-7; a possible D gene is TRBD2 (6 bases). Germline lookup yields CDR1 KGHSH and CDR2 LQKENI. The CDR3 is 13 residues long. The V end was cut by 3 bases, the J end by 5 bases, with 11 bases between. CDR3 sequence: CASSPGSSHEQYF. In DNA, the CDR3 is TGTGCCAGCTCACCCGGGAGTTCTCACGAGCAGTACTTC.

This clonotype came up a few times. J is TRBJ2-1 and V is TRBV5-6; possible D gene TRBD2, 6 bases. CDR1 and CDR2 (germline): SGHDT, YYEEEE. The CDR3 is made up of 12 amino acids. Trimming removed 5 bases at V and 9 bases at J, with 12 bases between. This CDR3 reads CASREGFAEQFF. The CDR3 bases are TGTGCCAGCAGGGAGGGATTCGCTGAGCAGTTCTTC.

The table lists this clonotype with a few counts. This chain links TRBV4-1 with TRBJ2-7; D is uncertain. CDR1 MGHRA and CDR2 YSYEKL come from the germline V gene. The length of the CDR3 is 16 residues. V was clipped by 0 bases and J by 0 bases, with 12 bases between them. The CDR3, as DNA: TGCGCCAGCAGCCAAGAAGCGCGAGCCTACTCCTACGAGCAGTACTTC. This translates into CASSQEARAYSYEQYF.

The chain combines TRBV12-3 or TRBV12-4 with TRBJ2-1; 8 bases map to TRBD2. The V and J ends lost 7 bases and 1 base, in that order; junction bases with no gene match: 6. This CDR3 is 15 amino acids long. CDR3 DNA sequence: TGTGCCAGCACCTATAGCGGGAAGTCCTACAATGAGCAGTTCTTC. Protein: CASTYSGKSYNEQFF.

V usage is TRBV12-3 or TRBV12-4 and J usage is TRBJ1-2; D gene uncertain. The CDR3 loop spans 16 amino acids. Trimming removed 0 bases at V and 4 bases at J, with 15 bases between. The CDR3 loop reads CASSLAASAQSYGYTF. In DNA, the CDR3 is TGTGCCAGCAGTTTAGCGGCGTCTGCACAGAGCTATGGCTACACCTTC.

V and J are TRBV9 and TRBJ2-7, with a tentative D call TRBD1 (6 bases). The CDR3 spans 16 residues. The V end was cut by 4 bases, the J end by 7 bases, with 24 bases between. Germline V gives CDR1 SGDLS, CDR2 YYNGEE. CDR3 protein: CASSLDVTGQHNEQYF. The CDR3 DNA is TGTGCCAGCAGCCTAGATGTGACAGGACAGCACAATGAGCAGTACTTC.

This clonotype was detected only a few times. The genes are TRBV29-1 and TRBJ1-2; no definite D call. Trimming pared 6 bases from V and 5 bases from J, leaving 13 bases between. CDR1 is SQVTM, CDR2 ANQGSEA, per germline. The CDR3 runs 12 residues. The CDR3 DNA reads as TGCAGCGTCCCATTGGTGGGATATGGCTACACCTTC. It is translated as CSVPLVGYGYTF.